Listed below are T cell receptor beta chains from one sample, sequenced in a study of T cells in Graves' hyperthyroidism and ophthalmopathy. TCRdb reprocessed the multiplex PCR reads with MiXCR, giving one entry per CDR3 protein. The sample lists about 640,000 distinct CDR3 sequences, just under 45% occurring once. The sequenced material came from peripheral blood or thyroid tissue (not recorded which). The source of these receptors is an adult man with Graves' disease, either hyperthyroidism or ophthalmopathy (not recorded which). Both conserved end residues are part of each CDR3. D genes are given only for firm matches. Clone size is given for some rows only: seen once, a few or many times, or a class if the clone is expanded.

d_gene	v_gene	abundance	j_gene	CDR3nt	CDR3aa
TRBD1	TRBV6-5	few	TRBJ2-2	TGTGCCAGCGGGACAGGTGTCCCCGGGGAGCTGTTTTTT	CASGTGVPGELFF
TRBD2	TRBV25-1	many	TRBJ2-5	TGTGCCAGCAGTGACCTAGCGGAAGAGACCCAGTACTTC	CASSDLAEETQYF
TRBD1	TRBV6-5	-	TRBJ1-3	TGTGCCAGCAGTTACGGGACAGGGGTGAACACCATATATTTT	CASSYGTGVNTIYF
-	TRBV29-1	-	TRBJ1-6	TGCAGCGTGGGGCTGGGTGGGGACGGTAATTCACTCCTCCACTTT	CSVGLGGDGNSLLHF
-	TRBV7-9	-	TRBJ2-7	TGTGCCAGCAGCTTAGAGGGGGGGGGACTTACCGAGCAGTACTTC	CASSLEGGGLTEQYF
-	TRBV6-5	-	TRBJ1-2	TGTGCCGCGCGGACCGAGGGGCGGAATGGCTACACCTTC	CAARTEGRNGYTF
-	TRBV10-2	few	TRBJ2-7	TGCGCCAGCAGGGGGGAATCCTACGAGCAGTACTTC	CASRGESYEQYF
-	TRBV7-9	-	TRBJ1-1	TGTGCCAGCAGCCAAGAGGTGGGGAATAAGGCTTTCTTT	CASSQEVGNKAFF
-	TRBV9	-	TRBJ1-3	TGTGCCAGCAGCTCTATCGGGACTGGAAACACCATATATTTT	CASSSIGTGNTIYF
-	TRBV20-1	-	TRBJ1-1	TGCAGTGCTAGAGGGGGCGGGGGTGCTGCTGAAGCTTTCTTT	CSARGGGGAAEAFF
TRBD2	TRBV7-2	few	TRBJ2-7	TGTGCCAGCAGCCCACCTTCTAGGACTAGCGGGAGCGACGAGCAGTACTTC	CASSPPSRTSGSDEQYF
TRBD1	TRBV20-1	once	TRBJ1-1	TGCAGTGCTAGAGTCGACAGGGGGACCGAAGCTTTCTTT	CSARVDRGTEAFF
TRBD1	TRBV29-1	many	TRBJ2-7	TGCAGCGTTGAAGGAGGGACAGGGGCTTCCGAGCAGTACTTC	CSVEGGTGASEQYF
TRBD1	TRBV25-1	once	TRBJ2-7	TGTGCCAGCGGGGGACAGGGGCCCTACGAGCAGTACTTC	CASGGQGPYEQYF
TRBD1	TRBV19	-	TRBJ2-7	TGTGCCACATCTCCGGGACAGGCCTACTACGAGCAGTACTTC	CATSPGQAYYEQYF
-	TRBV7-9	many	TRBJ2-5	TGTGCCAGCAGCATCGGACACGTTCAAGAGACCCAGTACTTC	CASSIGHVQETQYF